The entry below gives a single T cell receptor (beta chain) sequence along with its context. Its specificity is unknown. This specimen comes from a study of OX40 agonist ivuxolimab in advanced cancers. Study information: Ivuxolimab, an agonistic anti-OX40 (CD134) antibody, was given to patients.

The CDR3 is 16 residues long. Germline loops: CDR1 MNHNY, CDR2 SVGAGI (reference sequence). V was pared by 0 bases and J by 6 bases, with 12 bases between. Data came from immunoSEQ multiplex PCR; TCRdb stores just in-frame clones and leaves some out. The repertoire holds some 96,000 clones, with roughly 90% as singletons. The study's findings and limits: At 0.1 to 3.0 mg/kg and by week 6, CD4+ and CD8+ T cells in the blood had expanded clonally.

The chain combines TRBV6-6 with TRBJ1-6, with D possibly matching TRBD1 (5 bases). Source: CD4+ or CD8+ T cells sorted from blood, taken in a trial of the OX40 agonist ivuxolimab. The receptor was isolated from an adult with an advanced solid tumor such as melanoma, head and neck, liver or kidney cancer. For the CDR3, the DNA is TGTGCCAGCAGTTACTCGAGGGCAGGGAGTAATTCACCCCTCCACTTT. It encodes CASSYSRAGSNSPLHF.